The rows below give T cell receptor beta chains drawn from one sample of a study of CD8 T cells in ankylosing spondylitis. TCRdb reprocessed the 5' RACE reads via MiXCR and lists one record per CDR3 protein. In the table there are 200,000 to 300,000 distinct CDR3 sequences, 10% of which are singletons. The sequenced sample was blood, either unsorted or a sorted T cell fraction (not recorded which). The origin of the receptors is a male donor with ankylosing spondylitis or in good health (not recorded which). Each CDR3 is given with its conserved first and last residue. D genes are given only for firm matches. Only some rows state a clone size, as once, few, many or a class for expanded clones.

D gene	V gene	clone size	J gene	CDR3 protein	CDR3 DNA
.	TRBV9	many	TRBJ2-5	CASSVGMENSLETQYF	TGTGCCAGCAGCGTAGGTATGGAGAATAGCCTAGAGACCCAGTACTTC
.	TRBV30	.	TRBJ1-2	CAWSVSYGYTF	TGTGCCTGGAGTGTGAGCTATGGCTACACCTTC
TRBD2	TRBV30	.	TRBJ2-1	CAGGLVGGPEQFF	TGTGCCGGGGGACTAGTGGGGGGGCCCGAGCAGTTCTTC
.	TRBV6-1	many	TRBJ2-7	CASTDRGSSYEQYF	TGTGCCAGCACCGACCGGGGTTCTTCCTACGAGCAGTACTTC
.	TRBV25-1	.	TRBJ1-1	CASSALPQGSGMNTEAFF	TGTGCCAGCAGTGCACTACCCCAGGGTTCCGGGATGAACACTGAAGCTTTCTTT
.	TRBV10-3	many	TRBJ1-2	CAISALRAPNYGYTF	TGTGCCATCAGTGCCCTCAGGGCGCCCAACTATGGCTACACCTTC
TRBD2	TRBV2	few	TRBJ2-7	CASSEAGREGFEQYF	TGTGCCAGCAGTGAAGCAGGCAGGGAGGGCTTCGAGCAGTACTTC
.	TRBV11-2	many	TRBJ2-1	CASSPAAAPAYNEQFF	TGTGCCAGCAGCCCTGCGGCTGCCCCGGCCTACAATGAGCAGTTCTTC
TRBD2	TRBV15	many	TRBJ2-7	CATSEGLSSYEQYF	TGTGCCACCAGCGAGGGACTAAGCTCCTACGAGCAGTACTTC
TRBD1	TRBV29-1	many	TRBJ2-7	CSVELQGAYEQYF	TGCAGCGTTGAGTTACAGGGGGCCTACGAGCAGTACTTC
.	TRBV7-9	few	TRBJ2-1	CASGVYSRDEQFF	TGTGCCAGCGGGGTCTATTCCAGGGATGAGCAGTTCTTC
.	TRBV6-1	many	TRBJ1-5	CASREQADQPQHF	TGTGCCAGCAGGGAACAGGCGGATCAGCCCCAGCATTTT
TRBD1	TRBV7-9	few	TRBJ1-2	CASSQGAVSYGYTF	TGTGCCAGCAGCCAGGGGGCTGTGAGCTATGGCTACACCTTC
TRBD1	TRBV10-3	many	TRBJ1-2	CATNADREGNYGYTF	TGTGCCACCAACGCAGACAGGGAAGGGAACTATGGCTACACCTTC
.	TRBV15	many	TRBJ2-1	CATSGRTGLGPNNEQFF	TGTGCCACCAGCGGACGGACGGGACTCGGGCCCAACAATGAGCAGTTCTTC
TRBD1	TRBV30	.	TRBJ1-5	CAWSVRGQANQPQHF	TGTGCCTGGAGTGTACGAGGACAGGCTAATCAGCCCCAGCATTTT
.	TRBV28	many	TRBJ2-7	CASSLLQGAGSQYF	TGTGCCAGCAGCTTATTACAGGGTGCAGGATCCCAGTACTTC
.	TRBV20-1	many	TRBJ1-5	CSAGGLSRQPQHF	TGCAGTGCTGGCGGGTTGAGCAGGCAGCCCCAGCATTTT
TRBD1	TRBV12-3/TRBV12-4	many	TRBJ2-7	CASSLRVRGTERYEQYF	TGTGCCAGCAGTTTAAGAGTGCGAGGGACAGAGCGCTACGAGCAGTACTTC
TRBD2	TRBV11-3	many	TRBJ2-3	CASSFWGGGTDTQYF	TGTGCCAGCAGCTTTTGGGGAGGGGGCACAGATACGCAGTATTTT
.	TRBV30	many	TRBJ1-5	CAWRGSGRNQPQHF	TGTGCCTGGAGAGGGTCGGGACGGAATCAGCCCCAGCATTTT
.	TRBV15	many	TRBJ2-5	CATSPRGDPRMETQYF	TGTGCCACCAGTCCCCGAGGGGACCCGAGGATGGAGACCCAGTACTTC
.	TRBV4-1	many	TRBJ2-3	CASSQDDGVTDTQYF	TGCGCCAGCAGCCAAGATGACGGGGTCACAGATACGCAGTATTTT
.	TRBV7-2	many	TRBJ2-3	CASRIVGTDTQYF	TGTGCCAGCAGGATCGTGGGCACAGATACGCAGTATTTT
TRBD2	TRBV2	many	TRBJ2-1	CASSEGLAGVDEQFF	TGTGCCAGCAGTGAAGGGCTAGCGGGAGTGGATGAGCAGTTCTTC
.	TRBV6-2/TRBV6-3	many	TRBJ2-1	CASSPPGNEQFF	TGTGCCAGCAGTCCCCCGGGCAATGAGCAGTTCTTC
.	TRBV21-1	many	TRBJ1-5	CASSKRRTGGRNQPQHF	TGTGCCAGCAGCAAAAGGAGGACAGGGGGTCGCAATCAGCCCCAGCATTTT
.	TRBV11-2	many	TRBJ2-7	CASGLAASDNSYEQYF	TGTGCCAGCGGCTTAGCGGCGTCTGACAACTCCTACGAGCAGTACTTC
TRBD1	TRBV27	.	TRBJ2-7	CASSLYPSTGIYEQYF	TGTGCCAGCAGTTTATACCCCTCGACAGGGATCTACGAGCAGTACTTC
TRBD1	TRBV27	many	TRBJ2-5	CASSFYSGGETQYF	TGTGCCAGCAGTTTTTATTCAGGGGGAGAGACCCAGTACTTC
.	TRBV7-2	many	TRBJ1-3	CASSLESGNTIYF	TGTGCCAGCAGCTTAGAGTCCGGAAACACCATATATTTT
.	TRBV9	.	TRBJ1-4	CASSASGNQIEKLFF	TGTGCCAGCAGCGCGTCAGGGAACCAGATAGAAAAACTGTTTTTT
.	TRBV4-1	many	TRBJ1-5	CASCSTEGHQPQHF	TGCGCCAGCTGTAGTACAGAGGGGCACCAGCCCCAGCATTTT
.	TRBV5-1	many	TRBJ2-2	CASSLGQNTGELFF	TGCGCCAGCAGCTTGGGCCAGAACACCGGGGAGCTGTTTTTT
.	TRBV4-1	few	TRBJ1-6	CASSQGLAGNSPLHF	TGCGCCAGCAGCCAAGGGTTGGCAGGGAATTCACCCCTCCACTTT
.	TRBV6-5	many	TRBJ2-1	CASKQGAVAVF	TGTGCCAGCAAACAGGGCGCGGTGGCGGTCTTC
.	TRBV18	few	TRBJ1-2	CASSTDVSYGYTF	TGTGCCAGCTCAACGGACGTGAGCTATGGCTACACCTTC
.	TRBV12-3/TRBV12-4	few	TRBJ1-1	CVSSLGLNTEAFF	TGTGTCAGCAGTTTGGGGTTGAACACTGAAGCTTTCTTT
TRBD2	TRBV9	many	TRBJ2-7	CASSRLAGPSYEQYF	TGTGCCAGCAGCAGACTAGCGGGGCCCTCCTACGAGCAGTACTTC
TRBD1	TRBV29-1	many	TRBJ2-7	CSVLDRGKLLEQYF	TGCAGCGTTTTAGACAGGGGGAAGCTGCTCGAGCAGTACTTC
.	TRBV5-1	many	TRBJ2-2	CASTPGDTGELFF	TGCGCCAGCACCCCTGGGGACACCGGGGAGCTGTTTTTT
.	TRBV5-1	many	TRBJ2-1	CASSLEALNEQFF	TGCGCCAGCAGCTTGGAGGCCCTTAATGAGCAGTTCTTC
TRBD1	TRBV12-3/TRBV12-4	many	TRBJ1-2	CASSLTGGDYTF	TGTGCCAGCAGCCTTACAGGGGGGGACTACACCTTC
TRBD2	TRBV20-1	.	TRBJ2-1	CSASLGTSYNEQFF	TGCAGTGCTAGCCTTGGGACTAGCTACAATGAGCAGTTCTTC
.	TRBV7-2	many	TRBJ1-1	CAHQWAMNTEAFF	TGTGCCCACCAGTGGGCTATGAACACTGAAGCTTTCTTT
TRBD2	TRBV7-7	many	TRBJ2-5	CASSLGLAGAYQETQYF	TGTGCCAGCAGCTTAGGGCTAGCGGGGGCCTACCAAGAGACCCAGTACTTC
.	TRBV12-5	many	TRBJ2-5	CASGLEGLGETQYF	TGTGCTAGTGGTTTGGAGGGTTTAGGAGAGACCCAGTACTTC
.	TRBV30	many	TRBJ1-2	CAWNRLSHGTANYGYTF	TGTGCCTGGAATCGACTATCCCACGGAACAGCTAACTATGGCTACACCTTC
.	TRBV7-6	.	TRBJ2-7	CASGPRGSLYF	TGTGCCAGCGGACCTCGGGGATCGCTGTACTTC
TRBD2	TRBV30	many	TRBJ2-3	CAWGTRLAGGTDTQYF	TGTGCCTGGGGTACAAGACTAGCGGGAGGGACAGATACGCAGTATTTT
TRBD1	TRBV12-3/TRBV12-4	many	TRBJ2-2	CASTKPGQGTGELFF	TGTGCCAGCACTAAACCGGGACAGGGCACCGGGGAGCTGTTTTTT
.	TRBV4-2	many	TRBJ1-1	CASSQDQKGTLSEATEAFF	TGTGCCAGCAGCCAAGATCAAAAGGGCACACTCTCAGAGGCCACTGAAGCTTTCTTT
.	TRBV14	.	TRBJ1-3	CASSQQSPTLSGNTIYF	TGTGCCAGCAGCCAACAAAGTCCCACTCTCTCTGGAAACACCATATATTTT
TRBD2	TRBV15	many	TRBJ2-1	CATSRGPSGTGNEQFF	TGTGCCACCAGCAGAGGTCCTAGCGGGACTGGGAATGAGCAGTTCTTC
TRBD1	TRBV6-1	many	TRBJ2-1	CASSRSGTGFYNEQFF	TGTGCCAGCAGTCGCTCCGGGACAGGGTTCTACAATGAGCAGTTCTTC
.	TRBV10-1	many	TRBJ2-5	CASSESRGDKETQYF	TGCGCCAGCAGTGAGTCGAGGGGAGATAAGGAGACCCAGTACTTC
TRBD2	TRBV3-1	many	TRBJ2-5	CASSPFGSGGQETQYF	TGTGCCAGCAGCCCATTTGGCAGCGGGGGACAAGAGACCCAGTACTTC
.	TRBV5-1	many	TRBJ1-1	CASSRQANTEAFF	TGCGCCAGCTCACGACAGGCGAACACTGAAGCTTTCTTT
.	TRBV10-1	many	TRBJ2-3	CASSESQTDTQYF	TGCGCCAGCAGTGAGTCACAGACAGATACGCAGTATTTT
.	TRBV20-1	many	TRBJ2-5	CSARDRDSARLQETQYF	TGCAGTGCTAGAGATCGGGATAGCGCCCGCCTCCAAGAGACCCAGTACTTC